This T cell receptor beta chain is drawn from a study of cytomegalovirus exposure and HLA in healthy donors. Study-level background: Ancestry clustering placed around 80% of roughly 410 genotyped donors in the Caucasian-associated cluster.

V dropped 7 bases and J dropped 6; count of bases not matched to a gene: 6. Per germline, CDR1 KGHSH and CDR2 LQKENI. This CDR3 has 14 amino acids. The PCR had 60 Vbeta and 13 Jbeta primers. Here immunoSEQ multiplex PCR was the method, and the copy in TCRdb shows in-frame clones only, minus some. Altogether under 200,000 clones are present, roughly 84% being singletons, with the ten largest covering about 0.37%. Broader study findings: A later analysis linked a missense DCLRE1C variant to TCR beta V- and J-gene trimming.

Concerning this clone itself: As yet, its antigen is unknown.

The chain combines TRBV18 with TRBJ2-7; TRBD2 agrees at 13 bases. Material for sequencing was PBMCs. The clonotype originates from a boy aged 2 to 9 in good health and CMV-seronegative. This CDR3 reads CASFNGLAGVEQYF. The DNA of the CDR3 is TGTGCCAGCTTCAACGGACTAGCGGGAGTCGAGCAGTACTTC.